These 8 T cell receptor beta chains were all obtained from the same sample, sequenced in a study of blood T cell repertoires in COVID-19. Produced via immunoSEQ multiplex PCR; TCRdb's table is partial and in-frame only. There are under 200,000 clones in the sample; 85% to 90% occur only once, and around 1.5% lies in the top ten. Sequenced material: peripheral blood. The receptors were sampled from a man in his late teens or twenties with active or convalescent COVID-19.

The genes are TRBV10-1 and TRBJ1-1; 8 bases fit TRBD1. Germline CDR1 and CDR2: WNHNN and SYGVQD (reference sequence). Trimming at V came to 2 bases and at J to 2 bases, leaving 13 bases not matched to a gene. The CDR3 is 18 residues long. The CDR3 nucleotides are TGCGCCAGCAGTGAGGGGTCAGGGGGCATACTTCTTAACACTGAAGCTTTCTTT. As protein: CASSEGSGGILLNTEAFF.

The V call is TRBV5-1, the J call TRBJ2-3, with TRBD2 identical over 7 bases. This CDR3 contains 15 residues. Per germline, CDR1 SGHRS and CDR2 YFSETQ. V shed 4 bases and J 2 bases; nucleotides not matched to a gene: 7. CDR3 amino acids: CASSRAGTNTDTQYF. Here the CDR3 DNA reads TGCGCCAGCAGCAGGGCCGGGACTAACACAGATACGCAGTATTTT.

The chain employs TRBV15 and TRBJ1-2; 7 bases are shared with TRBD1. With V trimmed by 6 bases and J by 8 bases, 15 bases remained unmatched. Germline CDR1 reads LNHNV; CDR2 reads YYDKDF (reference sequence). The CDR3 loop spans 15 amino acids. CDR3 amino acids: CATRLTGQTLGGYTF. The CDR3 DNA follows: TGTGCCACCAGACTTACGGGACAGACCTTAGGGGGCTACACCTTC.

The gene calls are TRBV19 and TRBJ2-1; 11 bases align to TRBD1. V was pared by 4 bases and J by 9 bases, with 2 bases of the junction left unmatched. This CDR3 has 13 residues. Germline-derived CDR1 and CDR2 are LNHDA and SQIVND (reference sequence). The DNA for the CDR3 is TGTGCCAGTAGTACAGGGACAGGGGGTGAGCAGTTCTTC. Translation gives CASSTGTGGEQFF.

V usage is TRBV20-1 and J usage is TRBJ1-5; no clear D. The CDR3 has 10 amino acids. Trimming took off 2 bases at V and 10 bases at J, with 6 bases between the two ends. CDR1 is DFQATT, CDR2 SNEGSKA, per germline (reference sequence). CDR3 loop: CSARFQPQHF. In DNA, the CDR3 is TGCAGTGCTAGATTTCAACCCCAGCATTTT.

The chain links TRBV5-6 to TRBJ2-5, with no clear D. Germline-derived CDR1 and CDR2 are SGHDT and YYEEEE. The V gene lost 1 base and the J gene lost 1 base, with 17 bases spanning the gap. The CDR3 covers 17 residues. CDR3 nucleotides: TGTGCCAGCAGCTTGATCGCCACCCGAGCCATCCAAGAGACCCAGTACTTC. This codes for CASSLIATRAIQETQYF.

CDR3 bases: TGTGCCAGCAGCGCCCGACTAGCGCCCAGGCAGGGGACCCAGTACTTC. It yields the protein CASSARLAPRQGTQYF. The chain is built from TRBV7-2 and TRBJ2-5, with TRBD2 matching 8 bases. The CDR3 extends over 16 amino acids. Trimming removed 5 bases from V and 7 bases from J; junction bases left unmatched: 15. CDR1 SGHTA and CDR2 FQGNSA come from the germline V gene.

Note on this clone: In the same sample, other DNA sequences code for this CDR3. CDR3 sequence: CAWSGTANTEAFF. The DNA of the CDR3 is TGTGCCTGGAGTGGGACAGCGAACACTGAAGCTTTCTTT. The chain joins TRBV30 to TRBJ1-1; D possibly corresponds to TRBD1 (6 bases). The germline CDR1 and CDR2 sequences are GTSNPN and SVGIG (reference sequence). The CDR3 covers 13 residues. Trimming took off 1 base at V and 1 base at J, with 7 bases between the two ends.